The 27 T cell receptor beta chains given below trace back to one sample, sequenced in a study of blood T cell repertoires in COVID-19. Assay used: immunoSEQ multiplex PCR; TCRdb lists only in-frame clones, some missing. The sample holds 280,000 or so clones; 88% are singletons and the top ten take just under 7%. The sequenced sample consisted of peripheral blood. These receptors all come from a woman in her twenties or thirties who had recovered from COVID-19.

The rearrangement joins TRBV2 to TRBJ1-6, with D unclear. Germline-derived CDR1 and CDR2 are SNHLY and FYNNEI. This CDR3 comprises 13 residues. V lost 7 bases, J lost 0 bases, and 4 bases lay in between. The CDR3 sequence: CASTFSYNSPLHF. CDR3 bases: TGTGCCAGCACTTTCTCCTATAATTCACCCCTCCACTTT.

The CDR3 DNA follows: TGTGCCAGCAGTATGCTCGACAGGGGGTACGAGCAGTACTTC. Translated, it gives CASSMLDRGYEQYF. The chain employs TRBV27 and TRBJ2-7, with 9 bases fitting TRBD1. CDR3 length equals 14 residues. Germline assignment: CDR1 MNHEY and CDR2 SMNVEV (reference sequence). V was pared by 5 bases and J by 4 bases, with 6 bases of the junction left unmatched.

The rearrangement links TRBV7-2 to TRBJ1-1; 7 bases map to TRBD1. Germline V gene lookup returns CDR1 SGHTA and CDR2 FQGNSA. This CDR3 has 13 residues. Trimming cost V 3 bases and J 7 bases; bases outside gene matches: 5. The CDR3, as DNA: TGTGCCAGCAGCTTCCTCCAGGGGGATGAAGCTTTCTTT. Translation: CASSFLQGDEAFF.

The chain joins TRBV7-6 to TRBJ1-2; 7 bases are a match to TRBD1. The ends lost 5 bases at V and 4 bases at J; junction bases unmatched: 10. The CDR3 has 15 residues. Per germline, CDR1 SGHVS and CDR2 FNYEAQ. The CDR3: CASSRGQIPIYGYTF. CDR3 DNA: TGTGCCAGCAGCCGGGGACAGATCCCAATCTATGGCTACACCTTC.

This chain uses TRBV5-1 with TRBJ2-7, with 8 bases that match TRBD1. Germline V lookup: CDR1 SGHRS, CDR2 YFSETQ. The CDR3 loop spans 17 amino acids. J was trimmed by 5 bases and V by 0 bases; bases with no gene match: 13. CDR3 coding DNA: TGCGCCAGCAGCTTGGGCCCTCGGACAGGGAGGATACACGAGCAGTACTTC. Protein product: CASSLGPRTGRIHEQYF. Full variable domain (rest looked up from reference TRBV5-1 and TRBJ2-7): KAGVTQTPRYLIKTRGQQVTLSCSPISGHRSVSWYQQTPGQGLQFLFEYFSETQRNKGNFPGRFSGRQFSNSRSEMNVSTLELGDSALYLCASSLGPRTGRIHEQYFGPGTRLTVT.

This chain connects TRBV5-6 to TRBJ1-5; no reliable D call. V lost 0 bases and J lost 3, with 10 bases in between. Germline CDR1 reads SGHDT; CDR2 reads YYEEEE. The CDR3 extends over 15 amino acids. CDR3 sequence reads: CASSLAAGNNQPQHF. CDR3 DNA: TGTGCCAGCAGCTTGGCCGCCGGGAACAATCAGCCCCAGCATTTT.

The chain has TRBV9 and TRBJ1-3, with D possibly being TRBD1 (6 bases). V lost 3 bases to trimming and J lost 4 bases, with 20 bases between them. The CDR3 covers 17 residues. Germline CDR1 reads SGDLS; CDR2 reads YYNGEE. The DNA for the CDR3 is TGTGCCAGCAGCGCAGGACAGCTAGAAGTTTCAGGAAACACCATATATTTT. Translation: CASSAGQLEVSGNTIYF. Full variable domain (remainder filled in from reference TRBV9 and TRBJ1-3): DSGVTQTPKHLITATGQRVTLRCSPRSGDLSVYWYQQSLDQGLQFLIQYYNGEERAKGNILERFSAQQFPDLHSELNLSSLELGDSALYFCASSAGQLEVSGNTIYFGEGSWLTVV.

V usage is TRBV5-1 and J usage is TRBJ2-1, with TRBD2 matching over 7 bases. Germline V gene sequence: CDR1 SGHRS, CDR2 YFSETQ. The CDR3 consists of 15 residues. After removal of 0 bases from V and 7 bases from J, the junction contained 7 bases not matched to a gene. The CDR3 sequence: CASSLGGTTVNEQFF. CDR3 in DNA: TGCGCCAGCAGCTTGGGCGGGACTACTGTGAATGAGCAGTTCTTC.

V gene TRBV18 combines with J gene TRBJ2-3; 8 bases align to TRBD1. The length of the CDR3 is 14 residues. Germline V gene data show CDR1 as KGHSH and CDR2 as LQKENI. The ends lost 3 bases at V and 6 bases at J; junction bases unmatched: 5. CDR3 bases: TGTGCCAGCTCACCCCCGACAGGGGAGGATACGCAGTATTTT. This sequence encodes CASSPPTGEDTQYF.

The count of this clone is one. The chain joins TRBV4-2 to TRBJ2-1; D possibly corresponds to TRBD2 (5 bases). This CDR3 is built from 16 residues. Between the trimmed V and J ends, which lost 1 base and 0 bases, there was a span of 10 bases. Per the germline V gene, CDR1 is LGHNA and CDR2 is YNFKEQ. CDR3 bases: TGTGCCAGCAGCCAAGGGCGAGCGGACTCCTACAATGAGCAGTTCTTC. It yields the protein CASSQGRADSYNEQFF.

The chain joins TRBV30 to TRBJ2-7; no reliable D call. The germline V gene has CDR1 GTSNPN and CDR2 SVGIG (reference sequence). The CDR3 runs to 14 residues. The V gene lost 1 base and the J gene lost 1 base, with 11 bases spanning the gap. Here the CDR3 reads CAWSGIGGSYEQYF. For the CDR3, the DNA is TGTGCCTGGAGTGGCATCGGTGGTTCCTACGAGCAGTACTTC.

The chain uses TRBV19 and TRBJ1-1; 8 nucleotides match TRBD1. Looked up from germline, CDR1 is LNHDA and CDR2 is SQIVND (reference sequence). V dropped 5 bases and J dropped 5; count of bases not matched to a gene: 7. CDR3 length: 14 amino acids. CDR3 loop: CASSSDRGITEAFF. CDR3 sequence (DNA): TGTGCCAGTAGTTCTGACAGGGGCATAACTGAAGCTTTCTTT.

The CDR3 DNA reads TGTGCCAGCAGTAGGGGGCGGTATGGCTACACCTTC. Translation gives CASSRGRYGYTF. The V and J genes are TRBV6-5 and TRBJ1-2; TRBD1 agrees at 7 bases. With V trimmed by 5 bases and J by 5 bases, 2 bases remained unmatched. CDR3 length: 12 amino acids. Germline V lookup: CDR1 MNHEY, CDR2 SVGAGI.

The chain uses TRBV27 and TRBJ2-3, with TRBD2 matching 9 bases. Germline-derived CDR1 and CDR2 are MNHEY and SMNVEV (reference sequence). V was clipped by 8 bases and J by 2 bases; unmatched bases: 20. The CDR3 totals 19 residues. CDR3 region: CASRQLTVGSGGATDTQYF. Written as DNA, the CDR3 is TGTGCCAGCCGACAGCTAACTGTTGGTAGCGGGGGCGCCACAGATACGCAGTATTTT.

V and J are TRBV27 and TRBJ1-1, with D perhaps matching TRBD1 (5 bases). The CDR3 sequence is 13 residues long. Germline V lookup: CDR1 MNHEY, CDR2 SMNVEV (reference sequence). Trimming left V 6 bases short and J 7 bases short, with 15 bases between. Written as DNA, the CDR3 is TGTGCCAGCAGCGGGCACACAGGACGTGAAGCTTTCTTT. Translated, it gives CASSGHTGREAFF.

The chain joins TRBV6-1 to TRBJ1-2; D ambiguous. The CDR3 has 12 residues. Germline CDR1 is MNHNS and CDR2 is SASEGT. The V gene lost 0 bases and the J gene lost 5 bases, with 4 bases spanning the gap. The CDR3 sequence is CASSEAMYGYTF. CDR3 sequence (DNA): TGTGCCAGCAGTGAAGCTATGTATGGCTACACCTTC.

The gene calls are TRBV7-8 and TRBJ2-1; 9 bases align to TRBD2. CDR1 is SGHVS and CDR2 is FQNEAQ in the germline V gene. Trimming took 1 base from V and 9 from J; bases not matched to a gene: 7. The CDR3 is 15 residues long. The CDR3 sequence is CASSLGPGLATEQFF. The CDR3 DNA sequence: TGTGCCAGCAGCTTAGGACCGGGACTAGCAACTGAGCAGTTCTTC.

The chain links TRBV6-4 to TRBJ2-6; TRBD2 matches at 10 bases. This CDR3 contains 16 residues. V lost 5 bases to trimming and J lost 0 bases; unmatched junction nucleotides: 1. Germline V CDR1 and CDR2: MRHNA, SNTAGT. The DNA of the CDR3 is TGTGCCAGCAGTAGCGGGGGGGGCTCTGGGGCCAACGTCCTGACTTTC. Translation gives CASSSGGGSGANVLTF.

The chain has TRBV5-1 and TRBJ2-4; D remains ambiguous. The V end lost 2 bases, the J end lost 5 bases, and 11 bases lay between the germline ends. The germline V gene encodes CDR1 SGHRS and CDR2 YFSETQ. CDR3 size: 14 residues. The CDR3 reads CASSFSRWQNIQYF. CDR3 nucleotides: TGCGCCAGCAGCTTCTCCAGATGGCAAAACATTCAGTACTTC.

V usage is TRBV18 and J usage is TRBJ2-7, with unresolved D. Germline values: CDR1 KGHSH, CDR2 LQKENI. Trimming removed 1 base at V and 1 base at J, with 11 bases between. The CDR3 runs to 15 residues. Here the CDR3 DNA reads TGTGCCAGCTCACCACGAGCAGGCTTGTCCTACGAGCAGTACTTC. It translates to CASSPRAGLSYEQYF.

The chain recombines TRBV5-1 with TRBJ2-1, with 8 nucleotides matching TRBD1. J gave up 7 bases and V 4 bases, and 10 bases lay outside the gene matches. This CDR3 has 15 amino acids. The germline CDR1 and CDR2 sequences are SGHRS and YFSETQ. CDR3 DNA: TGCGCCAGCAGCGGGGGACAGGTCAGCGGAAATGAGCAGTTCTTC. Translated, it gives CASSGGQVSGNEQFF.

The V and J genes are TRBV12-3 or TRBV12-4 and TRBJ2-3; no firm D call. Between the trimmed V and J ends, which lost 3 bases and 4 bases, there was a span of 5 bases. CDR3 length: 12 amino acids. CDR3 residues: CASSFGPDTQYF. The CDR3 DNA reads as TGTGCCAGCAGTTTTGGGCCAGATACGCAGTATTTT.

CDR3 protein: CASSQLDTGELFF. In nucleotides, the CDR3 is TGTGCCAGCAGCCAACTTGACACCGGGGAGCTGTTTTTT. This chain connects TRBV3-1 (or the pseudogene TRBV3-2) to TRBJ2-2; D not certain. The CDR3 has 13 amino acids. Germline V CDR1 and CDR2: LGHDT, YNNKEL (reference sequence). The V and J ends lost 2 bases and 3 bases respectively, with 4 bases between them.

DNA for the CDR3: TGTGCCAGCAGTGAAGCTGGGGGGGGGACCGTTGGCTACACCTTC. Translated, it gives CASSEAGGGTVGYTF. The chain has TRBV2 and TRBJ1-2; D might be TRBD1 (5 bases). V lost 0 bases, J lost 7 bases, and 15 bases lay in between. This CDR3 contains 15 residues. CDR1 is SNHLY and CDR2 is FYNNEI in the germline V gene.

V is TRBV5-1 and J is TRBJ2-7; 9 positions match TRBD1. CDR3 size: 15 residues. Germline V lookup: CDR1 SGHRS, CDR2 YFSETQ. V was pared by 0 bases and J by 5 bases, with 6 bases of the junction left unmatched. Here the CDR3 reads CASSLAVDRGDEQYF. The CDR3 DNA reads TGCGCCAGCAGCTTGGCCGTGGACAGGGGCGACGAGCAGTACTTC.

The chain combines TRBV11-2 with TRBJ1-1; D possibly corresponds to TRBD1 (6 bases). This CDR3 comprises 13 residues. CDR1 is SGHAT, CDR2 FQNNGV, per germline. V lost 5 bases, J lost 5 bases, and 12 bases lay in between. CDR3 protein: CASSPGQGTEAFF. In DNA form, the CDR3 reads TGTGCCAGCAGCCCCGGGCAGGGGACTGAAGCTTTCTTT.

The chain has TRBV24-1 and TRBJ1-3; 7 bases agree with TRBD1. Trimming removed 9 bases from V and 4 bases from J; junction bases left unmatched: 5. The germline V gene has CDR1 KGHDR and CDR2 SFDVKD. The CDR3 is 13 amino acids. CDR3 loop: CATSTGDGNTIYF. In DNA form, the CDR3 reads TGTGCCACCTCAACAGGGGACGGAAACACCATATATTTT.